This T cell receptor beta chain is from a study of spatial heterogeneity in lung cancer. For the study at large: The study consistently detected more beta-chain than alpha-chain sequences.

Germline CDR1 and CDR2: DFQATT and SNEGSKA (reference sequence). V shed 6 bases and J shed 7 bases, with 22 bases lying between them. CDR3 length equals 14 residues. TCRdb processed the 5' RACE reads anew with MiXCR; each CDR3 protein has one entry. The repertoire includes about 38,000 distinct CDR3 sequences, 6.5% to 9.5% of them detected once, and roughly 28% sits in the top ten. Time point of the sample: sample taken at primary tumor resection. The input material, whole RNA from tumor, nontumor lung or frozen PBMC, was sequenced unsorted. This clonotype has just a few counts. The sample here was PBMCs, taken at surgery. The TCR comes from a male donor with early-stage non-small cell lung cancer. The V call is TRBV20-1, the J call TRBJ2-7; maybe TRBD1 (5 bases). For the CDR3, the DNA is TGCAGTGCGCGGCCGGGTCAGGGCTCGCGGGAGCAGTACTTC. The encoded protein is CSARPGQGSREQYF.